The 13 T cell receptor beta chains listed next were all sequenced from one sample in a study of molecular identifiers for immune sequencing clone quantification. Each CDR3 protein gets one entry after TCRdb re-called the PCR reads with MiXCR. The sample holds hundreds of thousands of distinct CDR3 sequences, roughly 25% seen once. The sample consisted of naive CD8+ T cells from blood, with Jurkat cell RNA spiked in. Subset indicated: FACS-sorted CD8+CD4-CCR7+CD45RA+ naive T cells. The receptors originated from a human donor in good health. Some libraries in this study had Jurkat cell RNA spiked in.

The chain is built from TRBV19 and TRBJ2-4; D is unresolved. The CDR3 consists of 15 residues. Trimming shortened V by 4 bases and J by 9 bases, and 19 bases separated the two germline ends. Germline CDR1 reads LNHDA; CDR2 reads SQIVND (reference sequence). CDR3 in DNA: TGTGCCAGTAGTACGGGCCCGCCGGTGGGAAGCATTCAGTACTTC. Amino acids: CASSTGPPVGSIQYF.

CDR3 sequence: CASSFLAGSFEQYF. Written as DNA, the CDR3 is TGTGCCAGCAGTTTCCTAGCGGGATCTTTCGAGCAGTACTTC. This chain links TRBV28 with TRBJ2-7; 9 bases line up with TRBD2. The CDR3 sequence is 14 residues long. J lost 6 bases, V lost 3 bases, and 6 bases had no gene match. CDR1 and CDR2 (germline): MDHEN, SYDVKM.

This clonotype was counted many times. V usage is TRBV4-1 and J usage is TRBJ1-4; a weak D match, TRBD1 (5 bases). The V and J ends lost 3 bases and 2 bases respectively, with 16 bases between them. Germline-derived CDR1 and CDR2 are MGHRA and YSYEKL. This CDR3 has 17 amino acids. The CDR3 region has the DNA TGCGCCAGCAGCCACGAAGGGGTTGAACGGACTAATGAAAAACTGTTTTTT. Translation: CASSHEGVERTNEKLFF.

On this clonotype: A much larger clone lies one base from this, so it may be a read error. This sequence joins TRBV7-9 and TRBJ2-7, with D perhaps matching TRBD2 (6 bases). V lost 1 base, J lost 7 bases, and 23 bases lay in between. CDR3 length: 17 amino acids. CDR1 is SEHNR, CDR2 FQNEAQ, per germline (reference sequence). The chain's CDR3 is CASSLVVGLASRGEQYF. CDR3 nucleotides: TGTGCCAGCAGCTTAGTCGTAGGGCTAGCGTCCCGGGGGGAGCAGTACTTC.

There are many counts of this clonotype. The chain recombines TRBV2 with TRBJ2-7; no clear D gene. Trimming stripped 4 bases from V and 7 bases from J, with 14 bases between. The CDR3 totals 13 residues. Germline loops: CDR1 SNHLY, CDR2 FYNNEI. The CDR3 sequence: CASSAGLTAEQYF. For the CDR3, the DNA is TGTGCCAGCAGTGCTGGGCTTACGGCGGAGCAGTACTTC.

This clonotype was seen many times. The chain is built from TRBV14 and TRBJ1-6; TRBD1 is a possible D gene (5 bases). The CDR3 extends over 14 amino acids. The V end was cut by 4 bases, the J end by 8 bases, with 12 bases between. CDR1 is SGHDN, CDR2 FVKESK, per germline. The CDR3 DNA is TGTGCCAGCAGCCCACCCGGGGGGGATTCACCCCTCCACTTT. It yields the protein CASSPPGGDSPLHF. Full variable domain (remainder filled in from reference TRBV14 and TRBJ1-6): EAGVTQFPSHSVIEKGQTVTLRCDPISGHDNLYWYRRVMGKEIKFLLHFVKESKQDESGMPNNRFLAERTGGTYSTLKVQPAELEDSGVYFCASSPPGGDSPLHFGNGTRLTVT.

The J gene is TRBJ2-7, the V gene TRBV9; 8 positions match TRBD2. CDR3 length equals 16 residues. The junction had 10 bases not matched to a gene; V was cut back by 4 bases and J by 1 base. CDR1 and CDR2 from the germline V gene are SGDLS and YYNGEE. CDR3 amino acids: CASSPGGVAGSYEQYF. In nucleotides, the CDR3 is TGTGCCAGCAGCCCCGGCGGGGTAGCGGGGTCCTACGAGCAGTACTTC.

The J gene is TRBJ2-2, the V gene TRBV30; 12 positions match TRBD2. CDR3 length equals 16 residues. Germline CDR1 GTSNPN, CDR2 SVGIG (reference sequence). Trimming cost V 3 bases and J 7 bases; bases outside gene matches: 9. The CDR3 loop is CAWRARLAGVFGELFF. In DNA form, the CDR3 reads TGTGCCTGGAGGGCTCGACTAGCGGGAGTTTTCGGGGAGCTGTTTTTT.

This clonotype was counted only a few times. V gene TRBV7-9 combines with J gene TRBJ2-5, with D possibly being TRBD1 or TRBD2 (6 bases each). Trimming pared 7 bases from V and 0 bases from J, leaving 15 bases between. The CDR3 sequence is 15 residues long. Germline V gives CDR1 SEHNR, CDR2 FQNEAQ (reference sequence). CDR3 DNA: TGTGCCAGCAACGGAGGGGGAGTACACCAAGAGACCCAGTACTTC. Amino acid sequence: CASNGGGVHQETQYF.

This clonotype was recorded at least ten times. V and J are TRBV4-3 and TRBJ1-4, with a possible D match to TRBD1 (5 bases). The V and J ends lost 5 bases and 0 bases respectively, with 16 bases between them. The CDR3 length is 17 residues. Germline V gene lookup returns CDR1 LGHNA and CDR2 YSLEER. The DNA of the CDR3 is TGCGCCAGCAGCGAAACTGGGGGACGGGCAACTAATGAAAAACTGTTTTTT. It specifies CASSETGGRATNEKLFF.

This clonotype was counted at least ten times. The V and J genes are TRBV7-9 and TRBJ1-1; tentative D call: TRBD1 (5 bases). Deletions cut 4 bases from V and 5 bases from J, with 8 bases between. Germline V gene sequence: CDR1 SEHNR, CDR2 FQNEAQ (reference sequence). The CDR3 covers 12 residues. In DNA form, the CDR3 reads TGTGCCAGCAGCTACAGACAGACTGAAGCTTTCTTT. Protein product: CASSYRQTEAFF. The full variable domain, completed using reference TRBV7-9 and TRBJ1-1, is DTGVSQNPRHKITKRGQNVTFRCDPISEHNRLYWYRQTLGQGPEFLTYFQNEAQLEKSRLLSDRFSAERPKGSFSTLEIQRTEQGDSAMYLCASSYRQTEAFFGQGTRLTVV.

Ten or more counts support this clonotype. The chain uses TRBV2 and TRBJ2-7, with 11 positions matching TRBD2. Germline values: CDR1 SNHLY, CDR2 FYNNEI. The CDR3 is 15 amino acids. V lost 6 bases and J lost 0; bases outside the gene matches: 4. The CDR3 protein is CASREGLADSYEQYF. The CDR3 bases are TGTGCCAGCAGAGAGGGACTAGCGGACTCCTACGAGCAGTACTTC.

This clonotype was seen a handful of times. This sequence joins TRBV4-1 and TRBJ2-7, with TRBD2 identical over 11 bases. Germline V CDR1 and CDR2: MGHRA, YSYEKL. V lost 0 bases to trimming and J lost 3 bases; unmatched junction nucleotides: 10. The CDR3 contains 18 residues. DNA for the CDR3: TGCGCCAGCAGCCAAGAGGTGGTGAGGGGACTAGCGGACTACGAGCAGTACTTC. It codes for CASSQEVVRGLADYEQYF.